This entry lists 16 T cell receptor beta chains sequenced from one sample in a study of blood T cell repertoires in COVID-19. Data came from immunoSEQ multiplex PCR; TCRdb stores just in-frame clones and leaves some out. The sample holds some 310,000 clones, about nine tenths seen once. Sequencing used peripheral blood. The origin of the receptors is a man in his fifties with active or convalescent COVID-19.

The chain is built from TRBV6-6 and TRBJ2-2; 8 nucleotides match TRBD2. Germline V lookup: CDR1 MNHNY, CDR2 SVGAGI (reference sequence). The length of the CDR3 is 15 residues. V shed 7 bases and J 4 bases; nucleotides not matched to a gene: 8. CDR3 in amino acids: CASTREGRVTGELFF. The CDR3 DNA follows: TGTGCCAGCACCCGGGAGGGGAGGGTCACCGGGGAGCTGTTTTTT.

This clone occurred once. The chain couples TRBV12-5 to TRBJ2-1, with TRBD2 matching over 12 bases. The CDR3 length is 20 residues. Trimming took 9 bases from V and 7 from J; bases not matched to a gene: 25. Germline V CDR1 and CDR2: LGHNT, FRNRAP. The CDR3 sequence is CASGIEWTSGKTYSRNEQFF. The CDR3 coding sequence is TGTGCTAGCGGCATCGAGTGGACTAGCGGGAAAACCTATTCGAGGAATGAGCAGTTCTTC.

A single count supports this clone. This chain links TRBV24-1 with TRBJ2-7; the match to TRBD1 covers 11 bases. With V trimmed by 4 bases and J by 6 bases, 10 bases remained unmatched. Germline V gene data show CDR1 as KGHDR and CDR2 as SFDVKD. This CDR3 region has 16 residues. The CDR3 is CATSDRGTGGWVEQYF. In nucleotides, the CDR3 is TGTGCCACCAGTGACCGCGGGACAGGGGGATGGGTCGAGCAGTACTTC.

The V call is TRBV25-1, the J call TRBJ2-1; 13 bases fit TRBD2. Germline values: CDR1 MGHDK, CDR2 SYGVNS. V dropped 2 bases and J dropped 10; count of bases not matched to a gene: 5. The length of the CDR3 is 15 residues. DNA for the CDR3: TGTGCCAGCAGTGAAACTAGCGGGAGGGATAACGAGCAGTTCTTC. Protein: CASSETSGRDNEQFF.

As concerns this clone: The same CDR3 also results from other DNA sequences found in this sample. The CDR3 sequence is CAWSVQDNQPQHF. CDR3 in DNA: TGTGCCTGGAGTGTGCAGGATAATCAGCCCCAGCATTTT. The chain is built from TRBV30 and TRBJ1-5; D is undetermined. V was trimmed by 0 bases and J by 4 bases, leaving 7 bases between them. Germline CDR1 GTSNPN, CDR2 SVGIG (reference sequence). The CDR3 is 13 residues long.

V is TRBV3-1 (or the pseudogene TRBV3-2) and J is TRBJ2-7; perhaps TRBD1 as D (6 bases). Germline lookup yields CDR1 LGHDT and CDR2 YNNKEL (reference sequence). This CDR3 contains 13 residues. V lost 11 bases and J 5 bases, leaving 19 bases between the germline ends. For the CDR3, the DNA is TGTGCCTGCAAGGGACACGGTTCACACGAGCAGTACTTC. This encodes CACKGHGSHEQYF.

This clone has a single count. The chain's CDR3 is CASTEGTHTGELFF. CDR3 in DNA: TGTGCCAGCACCGAGGGGACTCATACCGGGGAGCTGTTTTTT. This rearrangement joins TRBV9 to TRBJ2-2, with a possible D match to TRBD2 (6 bases). The germline V and J ends were trimmed by 6 bases and 5 bases, with 14 bases remaining between them. The CDR3 totals 14 residues. The germline V gene has CDR1 SGDLS and CDR2 YYNGEE.

This rearrangement joins TRBV4-3 to TRBJ2-3, with 7 bases lining up with TRBD2. From germline, CDR1 is LGHNA and CDR2 YSLEER. V lost 5 bases to trimming and J lost 0 bases; unmatched junction nucleotides: 11. The CDR3 has 17 amino acids. The CDR3 loop reads CASSEGLRGVSTDTQYF. The CDR3 nucleotides read TGCGCCAGCAGCGAAGGGCTCCGGGGGGTGAGCACAGATACGCAGTATTTT.

The rearrangement joins TRBV7-9 to TRBJ2-7, with D possibly being TRBD1 (6 bases). The CDR3 runs 17 residues. V dropped 5 bases and J dropped 2 bases, with 22 bases sitting between them. In germline, CDR1 is SEHNR, CDR2 FQNEAQ (reference sequence). The CDR3 sequence: CASSTHPGAGETYEQYF. For the CDR3, the DNA is TGTGCCAGCAGCACCCATCCCGGGGCAGGGGAAACCTACGAGCAGTACTTC.

The rearrangement joins TRBV4-3 to TRBJ1-1; 10 bases match TRBD1. The V segment lost 0 bases and the J segment 8 bases; nucleotides outside the gene matches: 6. The CDR3 loop spans 15 amino acids. Germline CDR1 is LGHNA and CDR2 is YSLEER. This CDR3 reads CASSQEGTGASEAFF. In nucleotides, the CDR3 is TGCGCCAGCAGCCAAGAAGGGACAGGGGCTTCCGAAGCTTTCTTT.

The J gene is TRBJ2-1, the V gene TRBV3-1 (or the pseudogene TRBV3-2); 10 bases map to TRBD1. Germline CDR1 is LGHDT and CDR2 is YNNKEL (reference sequence). J gave up 2 bases and V 8 bases, and 3 bases lay outside the gene matches. CDR3 length: 14 residues. In DNA, the CDR3 is TGTGCCAGCCGGGGACAGGGGCCCTACAATGAGCAGTTCTTC. This translates into CASRGQGPYNEQFF.

The chain recombines TRBV11-3 with TRBJ2-7; TRBD1 agrees at 9 bases. The CDR3 sequence is 15 residues long. Germline V gene lookup returns CDR1 SGHNT and CDR2 YENEEA. V lost 5 bases to trimming and J lost 3 bases; unmatched junction nucleotides: 8. For the CDR3, the DNA is TGTGCCAGCAGCCCTAGGACAGGGGTTAGCTACGAGCAGTACTTC. Amino acid sequence: CASSPRTGVSYEQYF. Full variable domain (missing parts from reference TRBV11-3 and TRBJ2-7): EAGVVQSPRYKIIEKKQPVAFWCNPISGHNTLYWYLQNLGQGPELLIRYENEEAVDDSQLPKDRFSAERLKGVDSTLKIQPAELGDSAVYLCASSPRTGVSYEQYFGPGTRLTVT.

The rearrangement uses TRBV9 and TRBJ1-2; TRBD1 matches at 8 bases. The germline V gene encodes CDR1 SGDLS and CDR2 YYNGEE. Trimming cost V 3 bases and J 7 bases; bases outside gene matches: 5. The CDR3 totals 13 residues. CDR3 coding DNA: TGTGCCAGCAGCGCCGGACAGGGCTCTGGCTACACCTTC. It yields the protein CASSAGQGSGYTF.

The chain joins TRBV10-2 to TRBJ2-2, with TRBD1 identical over 9 bases. Germline V gene lookup returns CDR1 WSHSY and CDR2 SAAADI. The CDR3 runs 13 residues. Germline trimming cut 8 bases from V and 6 bases from J; bases unmatched to any gene: 4. The CDR3 protein is CASLRQGAGELFF. Written as DNA, the CDR3 is TGCGCCAGCTTACGACAGGGGGCCGGGGAGCTGTTTTTT.

The rearrangement links TRBV9 to TRBJ1-1, with D tentatively TRBD1 (6 bases). Looked up from germline, CDR1 is SGDLS and CDR2 is YYNGEE. The V end lost 4 bases, the J end lost 3 bases, and 16 bases lay between the germline ends. This CDR3 region has 15 residues. This CDR3 reads CASSLTGTQHTEAFF. The CDR3 DNA is TGTGCCAGCAGCCTTACGGGGACACAACACACTGAAGCTTTCTTT.

This chain joins TRBV4-2 and TRBJ1-3, with 9 bases fitting TRBD1. The CDR3 is made up of 16 amino acids. With 0 bases clipped from V and 2 bases from J, the junction kept 2 bases outside the gene matches. The germline gives CDR1 LGHNA, CDR2 YNFKEQ. The CDR3 is CASSQENRGPGNTIYF. CDR3 DNA: TGTGCCAGCAGCCAAGAGAACAGGGGGCCTGGAAACACCATATATTTT.